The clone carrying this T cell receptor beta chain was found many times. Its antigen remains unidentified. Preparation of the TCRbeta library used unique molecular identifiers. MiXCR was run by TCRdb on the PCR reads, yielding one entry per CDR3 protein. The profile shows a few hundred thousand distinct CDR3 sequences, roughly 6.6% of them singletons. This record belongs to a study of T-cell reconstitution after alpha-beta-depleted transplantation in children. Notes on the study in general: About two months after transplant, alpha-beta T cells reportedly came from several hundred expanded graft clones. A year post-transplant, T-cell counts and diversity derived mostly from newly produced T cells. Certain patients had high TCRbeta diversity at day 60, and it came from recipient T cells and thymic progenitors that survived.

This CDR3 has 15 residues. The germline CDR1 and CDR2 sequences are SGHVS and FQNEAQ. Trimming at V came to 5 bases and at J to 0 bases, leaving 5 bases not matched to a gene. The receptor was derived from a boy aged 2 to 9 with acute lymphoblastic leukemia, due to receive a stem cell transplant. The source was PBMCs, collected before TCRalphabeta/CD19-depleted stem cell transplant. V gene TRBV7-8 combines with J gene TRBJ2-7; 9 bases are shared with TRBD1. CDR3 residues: CASSNPGQGSYEQYF. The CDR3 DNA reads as TGTGCCAGCAGCAACCCGGGACAGGGCTCCTACGAGCAGTACTTC. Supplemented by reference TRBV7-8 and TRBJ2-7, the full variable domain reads GAGVSQSPRYKVAKRGQDVALRCDPISGHVSLFWYQQALGQGPEFLTYFQNEAQLDKSGLPSDRFFAERPEGSVSTLKIQRTQQEDSAVYLCASSNPGQGSYEQYFGPGTRLTVT.